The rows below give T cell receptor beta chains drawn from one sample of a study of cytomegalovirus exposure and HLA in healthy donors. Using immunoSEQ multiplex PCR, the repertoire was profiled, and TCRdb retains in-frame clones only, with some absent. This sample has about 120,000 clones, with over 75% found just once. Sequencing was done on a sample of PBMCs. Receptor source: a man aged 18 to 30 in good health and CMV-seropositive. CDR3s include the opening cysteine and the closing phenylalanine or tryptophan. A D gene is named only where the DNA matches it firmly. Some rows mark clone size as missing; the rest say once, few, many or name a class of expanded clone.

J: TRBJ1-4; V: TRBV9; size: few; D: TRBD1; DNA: TGTGCCAGCAGCGAGGGGACAGGGCAACTGTTTTTT; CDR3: CASSEGTGQLFF
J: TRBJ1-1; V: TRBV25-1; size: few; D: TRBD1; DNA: TGTGCCAGCAGTGAATCGGTCCCAGGGGGCTTTTGGACTGAAGCTTTCTTT; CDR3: CASSESVPGGFWTEAFF
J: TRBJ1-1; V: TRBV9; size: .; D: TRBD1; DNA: TGTGCCAGCAGCGCCGGGACAGCGAACACTGAAGCTTTCTTT; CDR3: CASSAGTANTEAFF
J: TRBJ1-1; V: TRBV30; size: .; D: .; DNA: TGTGCCTGGAGTGAACCGGACAGAAAGAACACTGAAGCTTTCTTT; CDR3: CAWSEPDRKNTEAFF
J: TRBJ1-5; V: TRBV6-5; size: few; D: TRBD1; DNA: TGTGCCAGCAGTCCGCGGACAGGGAGCAATCAGCCCCAGCATTTT; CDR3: CASSPRTGSNQPQHF
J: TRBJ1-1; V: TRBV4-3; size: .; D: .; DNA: TGCGCCAGCAGCCATGGTGTGGGCGCGAACACTGAAGCTTTCTTT; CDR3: CASSHGVGANTEAFF
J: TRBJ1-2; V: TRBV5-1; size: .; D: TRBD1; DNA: TGCGCCAGCAGCTGGACAGGGCCTATCAACTATGGCTACACCTTC; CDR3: CASSWTGPINYGYTF
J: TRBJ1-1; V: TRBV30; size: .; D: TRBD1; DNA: TGTGCCTGGAACGACAGGGGCACTGAAGCTTTCTTT; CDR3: CAWNDRGTEAFF
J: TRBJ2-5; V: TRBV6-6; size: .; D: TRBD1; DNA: TGTGCCAGCAGGCCCCCAGACAGGGGACGAGAGACCCAGTACTTC; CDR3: CASRPPDRGRETQYF
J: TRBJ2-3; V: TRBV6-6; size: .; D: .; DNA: TGTGCCAGCAGTTACTCACGGTTCACAGATACGCAGTATTTT; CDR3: CASSYSRFTDTQYF
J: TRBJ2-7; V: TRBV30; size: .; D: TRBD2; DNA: TGTGCCTGGAGTGAGGCTAGCGGCAACTCCTACGAGCAGTACTTC; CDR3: CAWSEASGNSYEQYF
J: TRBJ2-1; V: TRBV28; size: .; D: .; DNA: TGTGCCAGCAGTTTATCATTAGCGGCCAATGAGCAGTTCTTC; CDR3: CASSLSLAANEQFF
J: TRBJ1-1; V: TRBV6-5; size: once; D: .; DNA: TGTGCCAGCACTCTAACAGGGAACACTGAAGCTTTCTTT; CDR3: CASTLTGNTEAFF
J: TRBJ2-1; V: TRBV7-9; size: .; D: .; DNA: TGTGCCAGCAGCTTGTTTACTCGTGATGATGAGCAGTTCTTC; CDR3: CASSLFTRDDEQFF
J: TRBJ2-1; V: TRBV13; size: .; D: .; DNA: TGTGCCAGCAGCTTACGGACAATGGACAATGAGCAGTTCTTC; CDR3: CASSLRTMDNEQFF
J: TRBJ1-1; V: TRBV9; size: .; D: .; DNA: TGTGCCAGCAGCGTAGGAGGTCAGGGGCTTTCGAACACTGAAGCTTTCTTT; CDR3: CASSVGGQGLSNTEAFF
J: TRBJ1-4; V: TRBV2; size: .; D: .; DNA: TGTGCCAGCACCGAACCATGGCCCAGGGATGGGAATGAAAAACTGTTTTTT; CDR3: CASTEPWPRDGNEKLFF
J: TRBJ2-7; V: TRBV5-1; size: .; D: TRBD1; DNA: TGCGCCAGCAGCTCCCGGACAGGGGGCGACGAGCAGTACTTC; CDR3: CASSSRTGGDEQYF
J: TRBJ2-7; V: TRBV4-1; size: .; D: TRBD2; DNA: TGCGCCAGCAGCCAAGCCGCGGGAGCCGACGAGGGCGAGCAGTACTTC; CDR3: CASSQAAGADEGEQYF
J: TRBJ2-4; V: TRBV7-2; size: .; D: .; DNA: TGTGCCAGCAGCTTACGCGCCACCGCCAAAAACATTCAGTACTTC; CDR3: CASSLRATAKNIQYF
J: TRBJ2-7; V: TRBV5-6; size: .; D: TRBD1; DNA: TGTGCCAGCAGCCTCGGACAGGGTGGGTGGTACGAGCAGTACTTC; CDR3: CASSLGQGGWYEQYF
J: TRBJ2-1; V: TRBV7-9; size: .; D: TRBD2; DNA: TGTGCCAGCAGCTTAGCCAGCGGGGGTCATAATGAGCAGTTCTTC; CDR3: CASSLASGGHNEQFF
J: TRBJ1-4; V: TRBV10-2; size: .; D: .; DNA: TGCGCCAGCACTCCTGCCGGTTTGGCTAATGAAAAACTGTTTTTT; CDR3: CASTPAGLANEKLFF
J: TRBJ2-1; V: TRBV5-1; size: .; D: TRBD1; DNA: TGCGCCAGCAGCTTGGATCAGGGGGCAGGCAATGAGCAGTTCTTC; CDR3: CASSLDQGAGNEQFF
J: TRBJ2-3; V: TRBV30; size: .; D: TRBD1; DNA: TGTGCCTGGAGTGAAGACAGGGGGCTGGGCACAGATACGCAGTATTTT; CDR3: CAWSEDRGLGTDTQYF
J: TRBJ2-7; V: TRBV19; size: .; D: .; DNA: TGTGCCAGTAGGCCCGAGAGCTCCTACGAGCAGTACTTC; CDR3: CASRPESSYEQYF
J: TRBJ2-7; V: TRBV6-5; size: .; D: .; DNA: TGTGCCAGCAACCGACAGGAGAACTCCTACGAGCAGTACTTC; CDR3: CASNRQENSYEQYF
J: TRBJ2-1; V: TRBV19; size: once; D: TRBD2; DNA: TGTGCCAGTAGTTACGTCCAGGGTAGCGGGGGTGAGCAGTTCTTC; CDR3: CASSYVQGSGGEQFF
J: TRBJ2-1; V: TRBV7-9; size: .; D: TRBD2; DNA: TGTGCCAGCAGCTCGTCCCTAGCGGGAGCGGTAAACAATGAGCAGTTCTTC; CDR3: CASSSSLAGAVNNEQFF
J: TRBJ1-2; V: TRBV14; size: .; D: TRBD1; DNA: TGTGCCAGCAGTACGCGGAGACAGGGCGGCTATGGCTACACCTTC; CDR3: CASSTRRQGGYGYTF
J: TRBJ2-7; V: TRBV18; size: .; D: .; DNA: TGTGCCAGCTCACCAAGGAGTAGGCAGCCCTACGAGCAGTACTTC; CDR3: CASSPRSRQPYEQYF
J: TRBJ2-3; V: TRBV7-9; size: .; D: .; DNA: TGTGCCAGCAGCTTAGACGTACAGGGTCCAGATACGCAGTATTTT; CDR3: CASSLDVQGPDTQYF
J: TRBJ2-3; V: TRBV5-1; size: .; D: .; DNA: TGCGCCAGCAGCCGGGGATCTAGCACAGATACGCAGTATTTT; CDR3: CASSRGSSTDTQYF
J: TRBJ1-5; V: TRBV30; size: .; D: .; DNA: TGTGCCTGGAGCTCAGGAACGAATCAGCCCCAGCATTTT; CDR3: CAWSSGTNQPQHF
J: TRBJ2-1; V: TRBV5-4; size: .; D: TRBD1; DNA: TGTGCCAGCAGCTCGGCGGGACAGGGGACTAATGAGCAGTTCTTC; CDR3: CASSSAGQGTNEQFF
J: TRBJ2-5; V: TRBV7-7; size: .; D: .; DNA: TGTGCCAGCAGCTTAGGTCAGGGGTATAGGGAGACCCAGTACTTC; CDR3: CASSLGQGYRETQYF